One and the same sample provided the 28 T cell receptor beta chains below, sequenced in a study of radiation and T cells in renal cell carcinoma. The time point denotes: baseline pretreatment blood. The treatment is: 15 Gy SBRT to primary tumor, nephrectomy 4 weeks later. Generated by immunoSEQ multiplex PCR, the TCRdb table keeps only in-frame clones and is missing some. The sample lists about 130,000 clones, around nine tenths occurring once. Sample: blood, taken from a patient whose treatment included radiotherapy and nephrectomy. The receptors come from a woman between 50 and 59 years old with renal cell carcinoma.

The chain links TRBV11-2 to TRBJ1-1; TRBD1 might be the D (5 bases). The germline V gene encodes CDR1 SGHAT and CDR2 FQNNGV. V lost 5 bases and J 1 base, leaving 14 bases between the germline ends. The CDR3 spans 15 residues. CDR3 sequence: CASSPPGARNTEAFF. The CDR3 DNA reads as TGTGCCAGCAGCCCCCCCGGGGCCCGGAACACTGAAGCTTTCTTT.

V usage is TRBV6-1 and J usage is TRBJ2-1; 8 bases map to TRBD2. Germline lookup yields CDR1 MNHNS and CDR2 SASEGT. The V and J ends lost 4 bases and 3 bases, in that order; junction bases with no gene match: 5. This CDR3 has 15 amino acids. CDR3 sequence (DNA): TGTGCCAGCAGTGTAACCGGGACTAGCTACAATGAGCAGTTCTTC. Amino acid sequence: CASSVTGTSYNEQFF.

By share, this clone counts as medium-sized. V usage is TRBV4-1 and J usage is TRBJ2-7, with D perhaps matching TRBD2 (5 bases). In germline, CDR1 is MGHRA, CDR2 YSYEKL. The V end lost 3 bases, the J end lost 3 bases, and 9 bases lay between the germline ends. The length of the CDR3 is 13 residues. The CDR3 region has the DNA TGCGCCAGCAGCCACCCCGGGGACTACGAGCAGTACTTC. Amino acid sequence: CASSHPGDYEQYF.

This chain uses TRBV30 with TRBJ1-5; D gene unclear. The CDR3 has 14 amino acids. The germline V gene has CDR1 GTSNPN and CDR2 SVGIG (reference sequence). Deletions cut 4 bases from V and 3 bases from J, with 13 bases between. The CDR3 sequence is CAWTVGHNNQPQHF. The DNA of the CDR3 is TGTGCCTGGACCGTCGGGCACAACAATCAGCCCCAGCATTTT.

The rearrangement uses TRBV7-2 and TRBJ1-6, with no clear D. Germline V lookup: CDR1 SGHTA, CDR2 FQGNSA. V was clipped by 3 bases and J by 0 bases, with 6 bases between them. The CDR3 runs to 15 residues. As DNA, the CDR3 is TGTGCCAGCAGCTTGGGCGCCTCCTATAATTCACCCCTCCACTTT. Its translation is CASSLGASYNSPLHF.

The chain employs TRBV19 and TRBJ1-5, with no clear D. This CDR3 has 13 amino acids. Trimming left V 6 bases short and J 1 base short, with 7 bases between. CDR1 and CDR2 (germline): LNHDA, SQIVND (reference sequence). CDR3 in DNA: TGTGCCAGTAGCCTCGACAGCAATCAGCCCCAGCATTTT. It yields the protein CASSLDSNQPQHF.

This clone is a singleton in its sample. The chain carries TRBV6-5 and TRBJ1-1; TRBD1 might be the D (5 bases). V was clipped by 2 bases and J by 4 bases, with 17 bases between them. CDR1 and CDR2 (germline): MNHEY, SVGAGI. The CDR3 has 16 residues. The DNA of the CDR3 is TGTGCCAGCAGTTACGACGCGGGGCGGTTGAGCACTGAAGCTTTCTTT. Translated, it gives CASSYDAGRLSTEAFF.

In its sample, this clone was seen a few times. This chain joins TRBV7-8 and TRBJ1-4; unclear D gene. The CDR3 spans 15 residues. V dropped 8 bases and J dropped 6 bases, with 19 bases sitting between them. Germline-derived CDR1 and CDR2 are SGHVS and FQNEAQ. This CDR3 reads CASSRLWLLDEKLFF. CDR3 sequence (DNA): TGTGCCAGCTCCCGATTGTGGCTCCTGGATGAAAAACTGTTTTTT.

This rearrangement joins TRBV7-3 to TRBJ2-2, with 8 bases aligning to TRBD2. CDR1 is SGHTA, CDR2 FQGTGA, per germline. V lost 2 bases, J lost 1 base, and 3 bases stayed unmatched. The CDR3 runs 16 residues. The CDR3 region has the DNA TGTGCCAGCAGCTTAGGTAGCGGGATGAACACCGGGGAGCTGTTTTTT. It translates to CASSLGSGMNTGELFF.

This chain joins TRBV5-1 and TRBJ2-1, with 14 nucleotides matching TRBD2. After removal of 3 bases from V and 8 bases from J, the junction contained 7 bases not matched to a gene. From germline, CDR1 is SGHRS and CDR2 YFSETQ. The CDR3 totals 16 residues. The CDR3 sequence: CASSSGTSGGIYEQFF. In DNA form, the CDR3 reads TGCGCCAGCAGCTCCGGGACTAGCGGGGGTATCTATGAGCAGTTCTTC.

The chain combines TRBV5-1 with TRBJ2-2, with 8 bases fitting TRBD1. CDR3 length equals 15 residues. V gave up 4 bases and J gave up 4 bases; unmatched junction bases: 6. Germline assignment: CDR1 SGHRS and CDR2 YFSETQ. The CDR3 coding sequence is TGCGCCAGCAGCGTTGGACAGGGTGGCACCGGGGAGCTGTTTTTT. Amino acids: CASSVGQGGTGELFF.

This clone was seen a single time. The chain joins TRBV10-2 to TRBJ1-4, with 9 nucleotides matching TRBD1. V gave up 6 bases and J gave up 7 bases; unmatched junction bases: 6. CDR3 length: 14 residues. Germline V gene data show CDR1 as WSHSY and CDR2 as SAAADI. The CDR3 region is CASRGGQGIEKLFF. The CDR3 DNA follows: TGCGCCAGCAGGGGCGGACAGGGGATTGAAAAACTGTTTTTT.

Concerning this clone itself: The same CDR3 can be traced to other DNA sequences in this sample. The V and J genes are TRBV5-6 and TRBJ1-2, with D hard to call. The CDR3 consists of 15 residues. Between the trimmed V and J ends, which lost 2 bases and 7 bases, there was a span of 18 bases. Germline CDR1 is SGHDT and CDR2 is YYEEEE. The CDR3 is CASSLYWTGSIGYTF. CDR3 nucleotide sequence: TGTGCCAGCAGCTTATATTGGACGGGGAGTATTGGCTACACCTTC. Looking up the rest from reference TRBV5-6 and TRBJ1-2 gives the full variable domain: DAGVTQSPTHLIKTRGQQVTLRCSPKSGHDTVSWYQQALGQGPQFIFQYYEEEERQRGNFPDRFSGHQFPNYSSELNVNALLLGDSALYLCASSLYWTGSIGYTFGSGTRLTVV.

The V call is TRBV7-2, the J call TRBJ1-6, with TRBD1 as a possible D gene (5 bases). This CDR3 contains 18 residues. The V end was cut by 1 base, the J end by 7 bases, with 20 bases between. Germline CDR1 and CDR2: SGHTA and FQGNSA. The CDR3 protein is CASSLVPVRVATNSPLHF. CDR3 sequence (DNA): TGTGCCAGCAGCTTAGTACCGGTCAGGGTAGCCACCAATTCACCCCTCCACTTT. The full variable domain, its missing parts supplied by reference TRBV7-2 and TRBJ1-6, is GAGVSQSPSNKVTEKGKDVELRCDPISGHTALYWYRQSLGQGLEFLIYFQGNSAPDKSGLPSDRFSAERTGGSVSTLTIQRTQQEDSAVYLCASSLVPVRVATNSPLHFGNGTRLTVT.

This clone was detected a few times. V and J are TRBV28 and TRBJ1-1; D gene unclear. V dropped 7 bases and J dropped 4 bases, with 10 bases sitting between them. CDR3 length: 12 amino acids. Germline CDR1 and CDR2: MDHEN and SYDVKM. The CDR3 sequence: CASNLKGTEAFF. CDR3 nucleotides: TGTGCCAGCAACCTAAAAGGCACTGAAGCTTTCTTT.

The V and J genes are TRBV19 and TRBJ1-5; no firm D call. V gave up 6 bases and J gave up 0 bases, with 21 bases separating them. In germline, CDR1 is LNHDA, CDR2 SQIVND (reference sequence). The CDR3 consists of 18 residues. CDR3 DNA: TGTGCCAGTAGCTCAGTTGGGAGAACGGATCTTAGCAATCAGCCCCAGCATTTT. Protein sequence: CASSSVGRTDLSNQPQHF.

This clone was recorded only once. The rearrangement links TRBV6-5 to TRBJ1-1; D remains ambiguous. CDR1 is MNHEY and CDR2 is SVGAGI in the germline V gene. The CDR3 has 15 amino acids. V gave up 4 bases and J gave up 1 base, with 13 bases separating them. The DNA for the CDR3 is TGTGCCAGCAGTTTCCTGAGGATCGGGAACACTGAAGCTTTCTTT. This gives the protein CASSFLRIGNTEAFF.

The chain recombines TRBV10-3 with TRBJ1-1, with D maybe TRBD1 (5 bases). The CDR3 length is 13 residues. Germline-derived CDR1 and CDR2 are ENHRY and SYGVKD. V was cut by 0 bases and J by 8 bases, with 10 bases left in between. The CDR3 DNA is TGTGCCATCAGTGAGTCTGTCGGGACGGAAGCTTTCTTT. Its protein product is CAISESVGTEAFF.

This clone was recorded only once. The J gene is TRBJ2-1, the V gene TRBV5-1; D might be TRBD1 or TRBD2, each matching 5 bases. This CDR3 is built from 16 residues. Germline V gene data show CDR1 as SGHRS and CDR2 as YFSETQ. V was cut by 4 bases and J by 0 bases, with 14 bases left in between. The CDR3 spells CASSVGTDSSYNEQFF. The CDR3, as DNA: TGCGCCAGCAGCGTGGGGACCGATAGCTCCTACAATGAGCAGTTCTTC.

V is TRBV2 and J is TRBJ1-1, with 9 bases fitting TRBD1. From germline, CDR1 is SNHLY and CDR2 FYNNEI. This CDR3 spans 14 amino acids. The junction had 4 bases not matched to a gene; V was cut back by 4 bases and J by 4 bases. CDR3 nucleotides: TGTGCCAGCAGTGGACTGACAGGGGGCACTGAAGCTTTCTTT. Translation gives CASSGLTGGTEAFF.

The chain couples TRBV29-1 to TRBJ1-3; no clear D gene. CDR1 and CDR2 (germline): SQVTM, ANQGSEA. The CDR3 extends over 14 amino acids. V dropped 7 bases and J dropped 2 bases, with 15 bases sitting between them. The CDR3 loop is CSGGPSAPGNTIYF. The DNA of the CDR3 is TGCAGCGGGGGTCCATCGGCACCTGGAAACACCATATATTTT.

The chain links TRBV9 to TRBJ2-3; 10 bases are shared with TRBD1. The CDR3 runs 16 residues. Germline assignment: CDR1 SGDLS and CDR2 YYNGEE. J was trimmed by 1 base and V by 4 bases; bases with no gene match: 6. DNA for the CDR3: TGTGCCAGCAGCACCCGACAGGGGGCTGGCACAGATACGCAGTATTTT. Translating it yields CASSTRQGAGTDTQYF.

The chain couples TRBV19 to TRBJ1-2; D is perhaps TRBD1 (5 bases). CDR3 size: 16 residues. Germline assignment: CDR1 LNHDA and CDR2 SQIVND (reference sequence). Trimming left V 3 bases short and J 4 bases short, with 18 bases between. This CDR3 is CASSIYGRGDRYGYTF. The DNA of the CDR3 is TGTGCCAGTAGTATTTATGGACGGGGCGATCGCTATGGCTACACCTTC.

This clone was seen just once. This CDR3 reads CASSLDRTYEQYF. For the CDR3, the DNA is TGCGCCAGCAGCTTGGACAGAACCTACGAGCAGTACTTC. V is TRBV5-1 and J is TRBJ2-7; D gene unclear. Germline values: CDR1 SGHRS, CDR2 YFSETQ. V was shortened by 0 bases and J by 2 bases, with 6 bases between the two germline ends. This CDR3 has 13 amino acids.

The chain employs TRBV6-6 and TRBJ1-2; the match to TRBD1 covers 9 bases. V gave up 7 bases and J gave up 7 bases; unmatched junction bases: 7. CDR3 size: 13 residues. Germline V gene data show CDR1 as MNHNY and CDR2 as SVGAGI (reference sequence). The CDR3: CASTPQGAVGYTF. The CDR3 nucleotides read TGTGCCAGCACCCCACAGGGGGCGGTTGGCTACACCTTC.

V is TRBV5-4 and J is TRBJ1-6; D perhaps matches TRBD1 (5 bases). Germline V lookup: CDR1 SGHNT, CDR2 YYREEE (reference sequence). Trimming shortened V by 4 bases and J by 5 bases, and 28 bases separated the two germline ends. This CDR3 is 20 amino acids long. CDR3 residues: CASSQSGLFAFRGNNSPLHF. The CDR3 nucleotides are TGTGCCAGCAGCCAGTCGGGTTTGTTTGCTTTCCGGGGCAATAATTCACCCCTCCACTTT. The whole variable domain, filled in from reference TRBV5-4 and TRBJ1-6, reads ETGVTQSPTHLIKTRGQQVTLRCSSQSGHNTVSWYQQALGQGPQFIFQYYREEENGRGNFPPRFSGLQFPNYSSELNVNALELDDSALYLCASSQSGLFAFRGNNSPLHFGNGTRLTVT.

The gene calls are TRBV29-1 and TRBJ2-7; 7 bases agree with TRBD2. The ends lost 7 bases at V and 2 bases at J; junction bases unmatched: 11. CDR1 SQVTM and CDR2 ANQGSEA come from the germline V gene. This CDR3 has 14 residues. CDR3 in DNA: TGCAGCGCTCGCGGGGGACCAGGGACCTACGAGCAGTACTTC. This sequence encodes CSARGGPGTYEQYF.

The V and J genes are TRBV11-2 and TRBJ2-5; D is undetermined. Germline loops: CDR1 SGHAT, CDR2 FQNNGV. This CDR3 has 15 residues. The V end lost 1 base, the J end lost 4 bases, and 13 bases lay between the germline ends. The DNA of the CDR3 is TGTGCCAGCAGCTTAGCATCCGGATTACCAGAGACCCAGTACTTC. Translating it yields CASSLASGLPETQYF.